The clone carrying this T cell receptor beta chain was seen a single time. The sample is drawn from a study of cytomegalovirus exposure and HLA in healthy donors. The PCR made use of 60 Vbeta and 13 Jbeta primers. Here immunoSEQ multiplex PCR was the method, and the copy in TCRdb shows in-frame clones only, minus some. The sample holds 160,000 or so clones; 65% to 80% are singletons and the top ten take approximately 4.5%. The germline CDR1 and CDR2 sequences are GTSNPN and SVGIG (reference sequence). This CDR3 is 13 amino acids long. Between the trimmed V and J ends, which lost 0 bases and 10 bases, there was a span of 13 bases.

The rearrangement uses TRBV30 and TRBJ2-1; TRBD2 might be the D (5 bases). The sequence was obtained from a middle-aged man in good health and CMV-seronegative. Sequencing was performed on PBMCs. CDR3 DNA sequence: TGTGCCTGGAGTGTACGAGGGCCAGTGGAGCAGTTCTTC. Translated: CAWSVRGPVEQFF.